This T cell receptor beta chain was profiled in a study of T cell repertoires in cytomegalovirus infection. Trimming took 4 bases from V and 4 from J, leaving 12 bases between them. The CDR3 sequence is 14 residues long. TCRdb redid the calling of the reads with MiXCR, one entry per CDR3 protein. In the table there are some 940,000 distinct CDR3 sequences, around 31% of which are singletons. Remarks on this clonotype: The antigen is undetermined.

The V and J genes are TRBV12-3 or TRBV12-4 and TRBJ2-3; weak D call: TRBD1 (6 bases). The source material was cultured CD8+ T cells from PBMCs, sampled from culture after CMV antigen stimulation. The receptor was derived from a human donor in good health (CMV status not recorded). Some clones in this sample may be carry-over from other donors' samples. This chain's CDR3 is CASSSTGIADTQYF. In nucleotides, the CDR3 is TGTGCCAGCAGTTCAACAGGGATCGCAGATACGCAGTATTTT.